The 26 T cell receptor beta chains listed next were all sequenced from one sample in a study of cytomegalovirus exposure and HLA in healthy donors (dated by TCRdb to about 2017). Libraries were made using the immunoSEQ multiplex PCR assay. For the multiplex PCR, a mixture combining 60 forward primers for TCR Vbeta segments and 13 reverse primers for TCR Jbeta segments was used. TCRdb carries this immuneACCESS record with in-frame sequences only. Its versions omit some clonotypes, under half of them owing to an unresolved V gene in the studies checked, with the rest unexplained. This sample gives 130,000 to 150,000 clones in total; around three quarters of them show up just once. The ten largest account for under 7.5% of the sample. The sample comprised PBMCs. The receptors come from a middle-aged man in good health and CMV-seropositive.

The rearrangement joins TRBV27 to TRBJ1-1; 8 bases are a match to TRBD1. Per germline, CDR1 MNHEY and CDR2 SMNVEV (reference sequence). Losses at the gene ends were 6 bases for V and 4 bases for J; bases not matched to a gene: 7. The CDR3 covers 14 residues. The CDR3 DNA follows: TGTGCCAGCAGCCGACAGGGGATGGTCACTGAAGCTTTCTTT. This gives the protein CASSRQGMVTEAFF.

This clone was picked up a small number of times. The chain combines TRBV7-6 with TRBJ2-1, with 9 bases aligning to TRBD2. Germline V gene data show CDR1 as SGHVS and CDR2 as FNYEAQ. The CDR3 extends over 12 amino acids. V was pared by 1 base and J by 14 bases, with 3 bases of the junction left unmatched. The CDR3 reads CASSLGASGKFF. The CDR3 region has the DNA TGTGCCAGCAGCTTAGGGGCTAGCGGGAAGTTCTTC.

In the case of this clone: The same CDR3 is also encoded by other DNA sequences in this sample. CDR3 nucleotide sequence: TGTGCCAGCAGTTACTCGCAGGGGAGCACTGAAGCTTTCTTT. Protein sequence: CASSYSQGSTEAFF. The gene calls are TRBV6-5 and TRBJ1-1; weak D call: TRBD1 (6 bases). The V end lost 0 bases, the J end lost 4 bases, and 9 bases lay between the germline ends. This CDR3 region has 14 residues. Germline CDR1 reads MNHEY; CDR2 reads SVGAGI.

The chain uses TRBV28 and TRBJ1-5; TRBD1 might be the D (6 bases). Looked up from germline, CDR1 is MDHEN and CDR2 is SYDVKM. The CDR3 sequence is 15 residues long. The germline V and J ends were trimmed by 2 bases and 5 bases, with 13 bases remaining between them. CDR3 in amino acids: CASSLRGGGYQPQHF. The DNA for the CDR3 is TGTGCCAGCAGTTTACGAGGGGGAGGGTATCAGCCCCAGCATTTT.

This clone showed up just once. The chain carries TRBV27 and TRBJ2-5, with a weak D call TRBD2 (7 bases). The CDR3 consists of 14 residues. V was clipped by 5 bases and J by 2 bases, with 12 bases between them. CDR1 is MNHEY, CDR2 SMNVEV, per germline (reference sequence). CDR3 bases: TGTGCCAGCAGTCCAGGGGACTATCAAGAGACCCAGTACTTC. It codes for CASSPGDYQETQYF.

The genes are TRBV30 and TRBJ2-5, with D possibly matching TRBD1 (5 bases). Germline values: CDR1 GTSNPN, CDR2 SVGIG (reference sequence). The CDR3 loop spans 15 amino acids. Trimming took 1 base from V and 0 from J, leaving 12 bases between them. DNA for the CDR3: TGTGCCTGGAGTGAGCTAGGGGCCAACCAAGAGACCCAGTACTTC. Protein sequence: CAWSELGANQETQYF.

This clone showed up just a few times. The genes are TRBV13 and TRBJ1-4; maybe TRBD1 (5 bases). CDR3 length: 15 residues. Trimming took 5 bases from V and 3 from J, leaving 13 bases between them. Germline CDR1 is PRHDT and CDR2 is FYEKMQ (reference sequence). The CDR3 spells CASSPRGKPNEKLFF. The CDR3 region has the DNA TGTGCCAGCAGCCCTCGGGGGAAGCCTAATGAAAAACTGTTTTTT.

The genes are TRBV7-8 and TRBJ2-7, with TRBD2 identical over 7 bases. The ends lost 0 bases at V and 0 bases at J; junction bases unmatched: 2. Germline V gene data show CDR1 as SGHVS and CDR2 as FQNEAQ. This CDR3 region has 15 residues. CDR3 sequence (DNA): TGTGCCAGCAGCTTAGCGAGGACTAGCTCCTACGAGCAGTACTTC. Protein product: CASSLARTSSYEQYF.

A few counts support this clone. The chain employs TRBV6-5 and TRBJ1-3; 10 bases are shared with TRBD1. Per germline, CDR1 MNHEY and CDR2 SVGAGI. There are 15 residues in the CDR3. With V trimmed by 5 bases and J by 5 bases, 6 bases remained unmatched. The CDR3 is CASSHRGQGRNTIYF. The CDR3 coding sequence is TGTGCCAGCAGTCACAGGGGACAGGGGCGAAACACCATATATTTT.

The rearrangement uses TRBV5-1 and TRBJ2-3; 8 nucleotides align to TRBD2. V lost 2 bases and J lost 7; bases outside the gene matches: 21. There are 19 residues in the CDR3. CDR1 and CDR2 (germline): SGHRS, YFSETQ. Written as DNA, the CDR3 is TGCGCCAGCAGCTTACCGCCGGGACTAGGACCTAACAGGACCAATACGCAGTATTTT. Translated: CASSLPPGLGPNRTNTQYF.

The chain carries TRBV25-1 and TRBJ1-4; TRBD1 agrees at 8 bases. The V and J ends lost 3 bases and 10 bases, in that order; junction bases with no gene match: 13. CDR3 size: 16 residues. Germline V gives CDR1 MGHDK, CDR2 SYGVNS. The DNA for the CDR3 is TGTGCCAGCAGTGACTCCCACAGGGGGGGACATGGAAAACTGTTTTTT. Its translation is CASSDSHRGGHGKLFF.

V usage is TRBV27 and J usage is TRBJ2-7; the D gene is possibly TRBD1 (5 bases). The germline V gene encodes CDR1 MNHEY and CDR2 SMNVEV (reference sequence). CDR3 length: 14 amino acids. The V end lost 5 bases, the J end lost 2 bases, and 13 bases lay between the germline ends. Here the CDR3 DNA reads TGTGCCAGCAGTAGGTCGACAGCCGCCTACGAGCAGTACTTC. Translating gives CASSRSTAAYEQYF.

This clone was seen a single time. CDR3 nucleotide sequence: TGCAGCGTTCGGGACAGTATCTACGAGCAGTACTTC. Its protein is CSVRDSIYEQYF. V gene TRBV29-1 combines with J gene TRBJ2-7; 7 bases are shared with TRBD1. Germline loops: CDR1 SQVTM, CDR2 ANQGSEA. The CDR3 spans 12 residues. Germline trimming cut 5 bases from V and 3 bases from J; bases unmatched to any gene: 4.

CDR3 residues: CAWSRGLASEQYF. The DNA for the CDR3 is TGTGCCTGGAGTAGGGGACTAGCCTCCGAGCAGTACTTC. The V and J genes are TRBV30 and TRBJ2-7, with 9 bases fitting TRBD2. Per the germline V gene, CDR1 is GTSNPN and CDR2 is SVGIG (reference sequence). The V and J ends lost 2 bases and 6 bases, in that order; junction bases with no gene match: 5. This CDR3 has 13 residues.

The chain couples TRBV4-3 to TRBJ2-6; 8 bases line up with TRBD2. Germline V lookup: CDR1 LGHNA, CDR2 YSLEER. The CDR3 has 16 amino acids. After removal of 0 bases from V and 3 bases from J, the junction contained 1 base not matched to a gene. DNA for the CDR3: TGCGCCAGCAGCCAAGATGCGGGAGGTGGGGCCAACGTCCTGACTTTC. Translated: CASSQDAGGGANVLTF.

The chain uses TRBV15 and TRBJ2-3; weak D call: TRBD2 (6 bases). The CDR3 has 16 amino acids. Germline V gene data show CDR1 as LNHNV and CDR2 as YYDKDF (reference sequence). V lost 0 bases and J lost 2, with 12 bases in between. In nucleotides, the CDR3 is TGTGCCACCAGCAGAGATGGCGCGGGGTACACAGATACGCAGTATTTT. It translates to CATSRDGAGYTDTQYF. The complete variable domain, with remaining parts taken from reference TRBV15 and TRBJ2-3, reads DAMVIQNPRYQVTQFGKPVTLSCSQTLNHNVMYWYQQKSSQAPKLLFHYYDKDFNNEADTPDNFQSRRPNTSFCFLDIRSPGLGDTAMYLCATSRDGAGYTDTQYFGPGTRLTVL.

This clone has only a few counts. This sequence joins TRBV27 and TRBJ1-1; tentatively, D is TRBD1 (5 bases). The CDR3 runs 15 residues. Trimming stripped 3 bases from V and 4 bases from J, with 15 bases between. Germline V gives CDR1 MNHEY, CDR2 SMNVEV (reference sequence). Written as DNA, the CDR3 is TGTGCCAGCAGTTTGGGGGGTGTTAGGGGCACTGAAGCTTTCTTT. Protein product: CASSLGGVRGTEAFF.

As for this clone: The same CDR3 can be traced to other DNA sequences in this sample. The chain combines TRBV29-1 with TRBJ1-2, with TRBD1 as a possible D gene (6 bases). The V gene lost 0 bases and the J gene lost 5 bases, with 7 bases spanning the gap. The CDR3 contains 12 residues. Germline V CDR1 and CDR2: SQVTM, ANQGSEA. The CDR3 DNA reads TGCAGCGTTGAAGACAGGGGATATGGCTACACCTTC. This translates into CSVEDRGYGYTF. Full variable domain (outside the CDR3, taken from reference TRBV29-1 and TRBJ1-2): SAVISQKPSRDICQRGTSLTIQCQVDSQVTMMFWYRQQPGQSLTLIATANQGSEATYESGFVIDKFPISRPNLTFSTLTVSNMSPEDSSIYLCSVEDRGYGYTFGSGTRLTVV.

The V and J genes are TRBV5-1 and TRBJ1-3; D possibly corresponds to TRBD1 (5 bases). The V gene's germline CDR1 is SGHRS and CDR2 YFSETQ. Trimming removed 4 bases at V and 8 bases at J, with 10 bases between. This CDR3 is built from 12 residues. The CDR3 loop reads CASSDQGDTIYF. CDR3 sequence (DNA): TGCGCCAGCAGCGACCAAGGGGACACCATATATTTT.

The chain's CDR3 is CASSAGQSYEQYF. The CDR3 coding sequence is TGTGCCAGTAGTGCGGGACAGTCCTACGAGCAGTACTTC. This chain joins TRBV19 and TRBJ2-7, with D perhaps TRBD1 (7 bases). This CDR3 is 13 amino acids long. Trimming removed 5 bases from V and 1 base from J, with 9 bases in between. The germline CDR1 and CDR2 sequences are LNHDA and SQIVND (reference sequence).

This clone was detected once. The chain employs TRBV5-4 and TRBJ1-2, with 11 bases lining up with TRBD1. The junction had 5 bases not matched to a gene; V was cut back by 4 bases and J by 0 bases. The germline gives CDR1 SGHNT, CDR2 YYREEE (reference sequence). CDR3 length equals 16 residues. As DNA, the CDR3 is TGTGCCAGCAGCCAACGGACAGGGGGCTCTAACTATGGCTACACCTTC. This gives the protein CASSQRTGGSNYGYTF.

The chain joins TRBV28 to TRBJ2-5; 8 bases match TRBD1. After removal of 6 bases from V and 7 bases from J, the junction contained 7 bases not matched to a gene. The CDR3 totals 13 residues. Looked up from germline, CDR1 is MDHEN and CDR2 is SYDVKM. The CDR3: CASRLTGTGTQYF. The CDR3 DNA sequence: TGTGCCAGCAGGCTGACAGGGACAGGGACCCAGTACTTC.

The chain carries TRBV18 and TRBJ1-5; TRBD1 aligns across 9 bases. This CDR3 comprises 16 residues. The V gene end was trimmed by 2 bases and the J gene end by 4 bases; junction bases not matched to a gene: 6. Germline lookup yields CDR1 KGHSH and CDR2 LQKENI. The CDR3 DNA is TGTGCCAGCTCACCAGTAACAGGGGGCAGTAATCAGCCCCAGCATTTT. Its translation is CASSPVTGGSNQPQHF.

The rearrangement joins TRBV10-2 to TRBJ1-2; maybe TRBD1 (6 bases). V lost 3 bases and J lost 4, with 18 bases in between. This CDR3 is 16 amino acids long. Germline assignment: CDR1 WSHSY and CDR2 SAAADI. The CDR3 loop reads CASSDFGQGPGYGYTF. The CDR3 DNA follows: TGCGCCAGCAGTGACTTCGGGCAGGGGCCAGGCTATGGCTACACCTTC.

The CDR3 loop is CASSPRQGVNTEAFF. The CDR3 nucleotides are TGCGCCAGCAGCCCGAGACAGGGTGTGAACACTGAAGCTTTCTTT. The gene calls are TRBV5-1 and TRBJ1-1, with 7 bases aligning to TRBD1. The CDR3 totals 15 residues. CDR1 SGHRS and CDR2 YFSETQ come from the germline V gene. The ends lost 4 bases at V and 0 bases at J; junction bases unmatched: 6.

The table lists this clone with a few counts. The chain carries TRBV29-1 and TRBJ1-5; maybe TRBD1 (5 bases). The germline V and J ends were trimmed by 6 bases and 5 bases, with 14 bases remaining between them. This CDR3 contains 13 residues. The germline V gene has CDR1 SQVTM and CDR2 ANQGSEA. The CDR3 loop is CSVRGGEHQPQHF. The CDR3 coding sequence is TGCAGCGTCCGCGGGGGGGAGCATCAGCCCCAGCATTTT.